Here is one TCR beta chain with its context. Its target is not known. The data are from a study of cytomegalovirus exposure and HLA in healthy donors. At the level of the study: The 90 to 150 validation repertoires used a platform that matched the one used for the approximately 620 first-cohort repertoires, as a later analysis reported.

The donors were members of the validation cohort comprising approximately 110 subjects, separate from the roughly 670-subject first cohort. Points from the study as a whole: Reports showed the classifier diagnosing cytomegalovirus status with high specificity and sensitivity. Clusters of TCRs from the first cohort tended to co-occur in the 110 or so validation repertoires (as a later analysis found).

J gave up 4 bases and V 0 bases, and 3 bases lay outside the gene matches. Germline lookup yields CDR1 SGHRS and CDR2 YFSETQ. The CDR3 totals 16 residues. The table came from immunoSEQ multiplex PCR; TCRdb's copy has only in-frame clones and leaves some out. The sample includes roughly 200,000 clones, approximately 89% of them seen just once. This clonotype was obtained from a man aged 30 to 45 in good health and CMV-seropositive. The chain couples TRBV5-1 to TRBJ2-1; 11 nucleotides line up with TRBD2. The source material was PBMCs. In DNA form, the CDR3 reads TGCGCCAGCAGCTTGGTAGCGGGAGGGCAGTACAATGAGCAGTTCTTC. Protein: CASSLVAGGQYNEQFF.